This TCR beta chain was sequenced for a study of T cell repertoires in cytomegalovirus infection. Study-wide background: CMV infection plus the matching HLA type was flagged by public TCR beta signatures.

General observations from the study: Based on cumulative public TCR beta family frequency, carriers of CMV plus the relevant HLA were identified.

This clonotype was recorded at least ten times. Antigen: not known. CDR3 length: 15 residues. Germline V gives CDR1 SGHTA, CDR2 FQGTGA. V lost 3 bases to trimming and J lost 3 bases; unmatched junction nucleotides: 0. TCRdb reanalysed the reads using MiXCR and keeps one entry per CDR3 protein. Altogether under 250,000 distinct CDR3 sequences are present, roughly 6.5% being singletons, with the ten largest covering roughly 6%. This sequence joins TRBV7-3 and TRBJ2-5; 14 bases are a match to TRBD2. The specimen was PBMCs. The receptor's source is a human donor in good health (CMV status not recorded). Some clones in this sample may be carry-over from other donors' samples. This CDR3 reads CASSLGLAGEETQYF. The DNA for the CDR3 is TGTGCCAGCAGCTTGGGACTAGCGGGGGAAGAGACCCAGTACTTC. Complete variable domain (other parts from reference TRBV7-3 and TRBJ2-5): GAGVSQTPSNKVTEKGKYVELRCDPISGHTALYWYRQSLGQGPEFLIYFQGTGAADDSGLPNDRFFAVRPEGSVSTLKIQRTERGDSAVYLCASSLGLAGEETQYFGPGTRLLVL.